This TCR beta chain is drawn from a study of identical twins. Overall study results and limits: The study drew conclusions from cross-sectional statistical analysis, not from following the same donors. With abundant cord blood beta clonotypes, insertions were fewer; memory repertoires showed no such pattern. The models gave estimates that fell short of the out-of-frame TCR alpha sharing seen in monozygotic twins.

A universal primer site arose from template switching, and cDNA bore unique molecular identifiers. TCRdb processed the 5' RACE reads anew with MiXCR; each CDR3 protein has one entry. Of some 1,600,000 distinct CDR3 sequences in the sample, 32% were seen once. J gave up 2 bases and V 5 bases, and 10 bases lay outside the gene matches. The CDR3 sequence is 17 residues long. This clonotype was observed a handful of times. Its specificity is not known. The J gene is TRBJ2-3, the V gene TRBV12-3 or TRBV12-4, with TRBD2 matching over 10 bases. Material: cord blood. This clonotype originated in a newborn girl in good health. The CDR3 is CASSATLAGEATDTQYF. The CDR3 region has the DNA TGTGCCAGCAGTGCCACCCTAGCGGGGGAGGCCACAGATACGCAGTATTTT.